The T cell receptor beta chain under discussion was sequenced for a study of shared clonotypes between healthy human individuals. Whole-study context: The people who gave samples were two women and a few men aged 18 to 49. Findings and caveats of the study: A generally larger estimated richness was seen in naive subsets than in memory subsets. Among four donors, about 4.6% of naive CD4 clonotypes were found in common.

The V segment lost 0 bases and the J segment 0 bases; nucleotides outside the gene matches: 5. The CDR3 consists of 18 residues. Germline loops: CDR1 MGHRA, CDR2 YSYEKL. The assay was immunoSEQ multiplex PCR, and TCRdb's table has in-frame clones only and misses some. This table has some 2,100,000 clones, roughly 91% appearing once. CD45RO-negative cells were positively selected for CCR7, leaving out terminally differentiated effector memory CD45RA+ cells. About this clone itself: Its antigen is unidentified.

This sequence was found in a man between 18 and 35 years old in good health. Some clones in this sample may be carry-over from other donors' samples. The J gene is TRBJ2-3, the V gene TRBV4-1; 11 bases map to TRBD2. Sequenced sample: naive CD8+ T cells from PBMCs. The CDR3 region has the DNA TGCGCCAGCAGCCAAGATGGACTAGCGGGCCCTAGCACAGATACGCAGTATTTT. This encodes CASSQDGLAGPSTDTQYF.